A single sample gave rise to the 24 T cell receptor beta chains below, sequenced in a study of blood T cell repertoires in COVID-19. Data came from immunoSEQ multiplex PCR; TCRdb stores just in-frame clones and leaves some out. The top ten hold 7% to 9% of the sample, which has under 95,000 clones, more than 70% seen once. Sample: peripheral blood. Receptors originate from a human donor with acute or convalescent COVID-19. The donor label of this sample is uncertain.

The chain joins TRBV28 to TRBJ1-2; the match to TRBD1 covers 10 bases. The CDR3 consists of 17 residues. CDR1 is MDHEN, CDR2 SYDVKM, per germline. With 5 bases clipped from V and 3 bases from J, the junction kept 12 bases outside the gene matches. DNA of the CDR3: TGTGCCAGCAGTGGAGAGGACAGGGGGGGTAGGGACTATGGCTACACCTTC. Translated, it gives CASSGEDRGGRDYGYTF.

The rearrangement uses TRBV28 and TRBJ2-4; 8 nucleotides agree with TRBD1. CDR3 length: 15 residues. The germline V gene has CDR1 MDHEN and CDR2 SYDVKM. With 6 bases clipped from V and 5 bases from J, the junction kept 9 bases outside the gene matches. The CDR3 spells CASSTGGQGENIQYF. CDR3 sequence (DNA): TGTGCCAGCAGCACGGGCGGACAGGGAGAAAACATTCAGTACTTC.

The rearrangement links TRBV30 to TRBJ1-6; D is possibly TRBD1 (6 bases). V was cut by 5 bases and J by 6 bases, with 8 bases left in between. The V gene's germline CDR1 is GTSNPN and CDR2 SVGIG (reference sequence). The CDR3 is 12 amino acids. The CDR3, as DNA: TGTGCCTGGGGACAGTTTAATTCACCCCTCCACTTT. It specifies CAWGQFNSPLHF.

Here the CDR3 DNA reads TGCGCCAGCAGCCGGACAGGGGCGGACGGGGAGCTGTTTTTT. This translates into CASSRTGADGELFF. The chain joins TRBV5-1 to TRBJ2-2; 9 nucleotides line up with TRBD1. Germline V gene lookup returns CDR1 SGHRS and CDR2 YFSETQ. V lost 4 bases to trimming and J lost 7 bases; unmatched junction nucleotides: 5. CDR3 length: 14 amino acids.

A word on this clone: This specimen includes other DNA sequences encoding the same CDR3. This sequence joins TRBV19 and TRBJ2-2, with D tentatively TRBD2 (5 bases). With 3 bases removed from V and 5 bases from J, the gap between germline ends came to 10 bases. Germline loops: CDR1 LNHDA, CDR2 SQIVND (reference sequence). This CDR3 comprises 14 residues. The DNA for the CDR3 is TGTGCCAGTAGTATCAGCACGGGGACCGGGGAGCTGTTTTTT. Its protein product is CASSISTGTGELFF.

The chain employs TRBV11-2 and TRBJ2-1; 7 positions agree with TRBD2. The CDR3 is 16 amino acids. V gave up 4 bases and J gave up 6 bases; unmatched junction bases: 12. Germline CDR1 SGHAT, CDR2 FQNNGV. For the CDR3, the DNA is TGTGCCAGCAGCTCCGGGAGCGGGGTTATCGGCAATGAGCAGTTCTTC. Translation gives CASSSGSGVIGNEQFF.

The DNA for the CDR3 is TGTGCCAGCAGCCAGCCCGGACAGGGCGGAAACACCATATATTTT. Protein: CASSQPGQGGNTIYF. The rearrangement joins TRBV3-1 (or the pseudogene TRBV3-2) to TRBJ1-3; TRBD1 matches at 8 bases. Trimming took 3 bases from V and 4 from J; bases not matched to a gene: 5. CDR1 and CDR2 from the germline V gene are LGHDT and YNNKEL (reference sequence). The CDR3 covers 15 residues.

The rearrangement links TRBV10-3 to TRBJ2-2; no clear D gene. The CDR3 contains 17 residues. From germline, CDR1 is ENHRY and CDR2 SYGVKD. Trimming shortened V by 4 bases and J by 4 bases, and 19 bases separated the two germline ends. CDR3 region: CAISGSPALGRTGELFF. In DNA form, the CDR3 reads TGTGCCATCAGTGGGAGCCCTGCCCTCGGCCGCACCGGGGAGCTGTTTTTT.

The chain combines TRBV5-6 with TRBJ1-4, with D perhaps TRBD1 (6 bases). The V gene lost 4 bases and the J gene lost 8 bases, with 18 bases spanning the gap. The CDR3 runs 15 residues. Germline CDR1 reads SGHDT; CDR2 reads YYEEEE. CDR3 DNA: TGTGCCAGCAGCCCGTCCAGGGGTGTGTTCGAAAAACTGTTTTTT. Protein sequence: CASSPSRGVFEKLFF.

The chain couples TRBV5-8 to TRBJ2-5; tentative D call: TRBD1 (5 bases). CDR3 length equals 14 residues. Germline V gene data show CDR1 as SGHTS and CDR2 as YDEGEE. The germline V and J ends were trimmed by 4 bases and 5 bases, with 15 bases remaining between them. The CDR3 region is CASSEGHRRETQYF. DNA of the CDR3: TGTGCCAGCAGCGAAGGACACCGGCGGGAGACCCAGTACTTC.

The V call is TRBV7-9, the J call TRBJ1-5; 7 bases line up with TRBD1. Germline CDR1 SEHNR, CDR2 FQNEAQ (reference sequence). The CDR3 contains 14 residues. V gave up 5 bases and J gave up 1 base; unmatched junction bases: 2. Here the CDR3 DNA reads TGTGCCAGCAGCCACAGGGGCAGCAATCAGCCCCAGCATTTT. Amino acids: CASSHRGSNQPQHF.

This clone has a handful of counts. The CDR3 reads CASSLQTGASQPQHF. The CDR3 DNA reads TGTGCCAGCAGTTTGCAGACAGGGGCTAGCCAGCCCCAGCATTTT. This rearrangement joins TRBV28 to TRBJ1-5; 8 positions agree with TRBD1. Germline assignment: CDR1 MDHEN and CDR2 SYDVKM. J was trimmed by 7 bases and V by 3 bases; bases with no gene match: 8. The CDR3 consists of 15 residues. The full variable domain, completed using reference TRBV28 and TRBJ1-5, is DVKVTQSSRYLVKRTGEKVFLECVQDMDHENMFWYRQDPGLGLRLIYFSYDVKMKEKGDIPEGYSVSREKKERFSLILESASTNQTSMYLCASSLQTGASQPQHFGDGTRLSIL.

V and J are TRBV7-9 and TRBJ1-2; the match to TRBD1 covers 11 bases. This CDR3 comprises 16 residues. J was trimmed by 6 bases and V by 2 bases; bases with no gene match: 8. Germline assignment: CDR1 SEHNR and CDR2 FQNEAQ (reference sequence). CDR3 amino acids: CASSLTGPGQGDGYTF. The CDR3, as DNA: TGTGCCAGCAGCTTAACCGGTCCGGGACAGGGGGATGGCTACACCTTC.

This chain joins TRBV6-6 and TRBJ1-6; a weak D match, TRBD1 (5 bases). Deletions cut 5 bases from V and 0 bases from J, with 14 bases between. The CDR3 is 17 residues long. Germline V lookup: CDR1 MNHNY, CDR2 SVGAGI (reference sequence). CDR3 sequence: CASSLTGGTSYNSPLHF. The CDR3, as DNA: TGTGCCAGCAGTCTCACCGGGGGGACCTCCTATAATTCACCCCTCCACTTT.

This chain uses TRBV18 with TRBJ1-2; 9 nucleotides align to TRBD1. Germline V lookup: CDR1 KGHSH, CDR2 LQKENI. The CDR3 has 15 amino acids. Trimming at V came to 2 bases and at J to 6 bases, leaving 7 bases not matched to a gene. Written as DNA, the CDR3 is TGTGCCAGCTCACCAGGACCACAGGGGGCTGATGGCTACACCTTC. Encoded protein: CASSPGPQGADGYTF.

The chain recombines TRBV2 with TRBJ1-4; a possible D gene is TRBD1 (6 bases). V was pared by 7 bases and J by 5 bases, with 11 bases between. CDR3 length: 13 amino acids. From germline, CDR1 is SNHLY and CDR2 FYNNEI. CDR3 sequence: CASKGTLNEKLFF. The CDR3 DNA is TGTGCCAGCAAGGGGACACTAAATGAAAAACTGTTTTTT.

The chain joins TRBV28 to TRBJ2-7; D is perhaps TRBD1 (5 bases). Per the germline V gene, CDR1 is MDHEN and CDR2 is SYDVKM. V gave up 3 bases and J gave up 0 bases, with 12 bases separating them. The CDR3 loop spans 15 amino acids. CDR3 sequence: CASSFVSQGSYEQYF. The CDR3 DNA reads TGTGCCAGCAGTTTCGTTAGTCAGGGCTCCTACGAGCAGTACTTC.

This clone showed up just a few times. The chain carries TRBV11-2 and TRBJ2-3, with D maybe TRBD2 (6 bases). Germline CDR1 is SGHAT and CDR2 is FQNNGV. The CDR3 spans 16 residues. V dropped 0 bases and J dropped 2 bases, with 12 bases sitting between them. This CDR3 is CASSLDGGSPTDTQYF. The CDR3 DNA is TGTGCCAGCAGCTTAGACGGGGGAAGCCCCACAGATACGCAGTATTTT. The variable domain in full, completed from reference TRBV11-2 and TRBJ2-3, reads EAGVAQSPRYKIIEKRQSVAFWCNPISGHATLYWYQQILGQGPKLLIQFQNNGVVDDSQLPKDRFSAERLKGVDSTLKIQPAKLEDSAVYLCASSLDGGSPTDTQYFGPGTRLTVL.

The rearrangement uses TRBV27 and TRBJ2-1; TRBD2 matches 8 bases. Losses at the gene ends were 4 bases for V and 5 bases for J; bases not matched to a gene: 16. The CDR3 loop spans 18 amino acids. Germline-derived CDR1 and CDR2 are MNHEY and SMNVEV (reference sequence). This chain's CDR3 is CASSSPPGTSGKHNEQFF. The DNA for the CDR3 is TGTGCCAGCAGTTCCCCTCCTGGAACTAGCGGTAAGCACAATGAGCAGTTCTTC.

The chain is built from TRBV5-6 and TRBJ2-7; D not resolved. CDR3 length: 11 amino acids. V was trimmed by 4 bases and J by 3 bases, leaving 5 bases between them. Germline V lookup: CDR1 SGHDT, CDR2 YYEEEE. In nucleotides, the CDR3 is TGTGCCAGCAGCCACATCTACGAGCAGTACTTC. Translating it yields CASSHIYEQYF.

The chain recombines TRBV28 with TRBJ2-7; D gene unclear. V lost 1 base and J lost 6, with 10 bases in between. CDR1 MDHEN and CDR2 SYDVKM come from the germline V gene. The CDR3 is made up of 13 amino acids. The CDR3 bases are TGTGCCAGCAGTTTATTAGAAGGCGGCGAGCAGTACTTC. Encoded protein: CASSLLEGGEQYF.

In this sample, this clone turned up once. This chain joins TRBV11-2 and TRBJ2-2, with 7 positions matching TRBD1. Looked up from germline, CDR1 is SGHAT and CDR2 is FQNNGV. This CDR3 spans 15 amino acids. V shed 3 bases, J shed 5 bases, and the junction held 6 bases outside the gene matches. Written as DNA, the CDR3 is TGTGCCAGCAGCTTCGAGGGGGCACGGACCGGGGAGCTGTTTTTT. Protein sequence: CASSFEGARTGELFF.

The CDR3 DNA reads as TGTGCCAGCAGTTTAATCAGGGAACCCCCCTATGGCTACACCTTC. Amino acid sequence: CASSLIREPPYGYTF. The V gene is TRBV28, the J gene TRBJ1-2; a possible D gene is TRBD1 (5 bases). This CDR3 comprises 15 residues. CDR1 and CDR2 (germline): MDHEN, SYDVKM. Trimming cost V 2 bases and J 4 bases, with 14 bases left between them.

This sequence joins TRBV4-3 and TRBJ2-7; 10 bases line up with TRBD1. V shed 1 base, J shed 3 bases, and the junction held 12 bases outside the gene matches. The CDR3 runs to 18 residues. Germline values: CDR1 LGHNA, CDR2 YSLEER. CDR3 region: CASSQGSATTGGSYEQYF. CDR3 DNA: TGCGCCAGCAGCCAAGGCTCCGCGACGACAGGGGGCAGCTACGAGCAGTACTTC.